This T cell receptor beta chain derives from a study of regulatory T cells in long-lasting Graves disease. Arm-PCR of CDR3 regions and iRepertoire HTBI primers were used to build TCR beta libraries. From the multiplex PCR reads, TCRdb called clonotypes with MiXCR, one entry per CDR3 protein. The sample yields some 430,000 distinct CDR3 sequences, roughly 21% seen once. Specified time point: persistent/refractory GD, antithyroid drugs over 5 years with positive TRAb. PBMC RNA served as the TCR library source. The clonotype comes from a female donor with Graves disease. Sequenced material: peripheral blood mononuclear cells (PBMCs), taken when the disease was refractory, from a patient treated with antithyroid drugs.

The CDR3 coding sequence is TGTGCTAGTGGTTTGGTACCCAATTCACCCCTCCACTTT. This gives the protein CASGLVPNSPLHF. The rearrangement links TRBV12-5 to TRBJ1-6; D gene ambiguous. Per germline, CDR1 LGHNT and CDR2 FRNRAP. This CDR3 comprises 13 residues. Trimming took 0 bases from V and 7 from J, leaving 4 bases between them. The whole variable domain, remainder taken from reference TRBV12-5 and TRBJ1-6, is DARVTQTPRHKVTEMGQEVTMRCQPILGHNTVFWYRQTMMQGLELLAYFRNRAPLDDSGMPKDRFSAEMPDATLATLKIQPSEPRDSAVYFCASGLVPNSPLHFGNGTRLTVT.